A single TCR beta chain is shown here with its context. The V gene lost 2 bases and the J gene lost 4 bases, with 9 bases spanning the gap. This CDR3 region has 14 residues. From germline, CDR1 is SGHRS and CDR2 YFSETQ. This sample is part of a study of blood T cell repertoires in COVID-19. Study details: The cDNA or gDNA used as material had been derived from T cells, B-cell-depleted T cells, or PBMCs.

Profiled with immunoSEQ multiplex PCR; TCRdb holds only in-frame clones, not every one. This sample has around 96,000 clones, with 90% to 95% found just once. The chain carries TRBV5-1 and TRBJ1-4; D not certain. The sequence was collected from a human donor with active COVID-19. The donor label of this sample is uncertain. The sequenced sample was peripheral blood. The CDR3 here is CASSFRLGNEKLFF. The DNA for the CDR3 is TGCGCCAGCAGCTTCAGGTTGGGTAATGAAAAACTGTTTTTT.